This T cell receptor beta chain was recorded in a study of response to subunit inactivated influenza vaccine listed by TCRdb under 2018. With regard to the full study: The study used deep quantitative T cell receptor repertoire profiling to track responses to a trivalent subunit inactivated influenza vaccine.

Libraries were built with RT-PCR. Data came from an Illumina HiSeq 2500. TCRdb trimmed the raw reads at Q25, called clones with MiXCR and kept productive beta chains. Every CDR3 protein is listed once, alongside the most common genes and DNA of its rows. Here the sample has 530,000 or so distinct CDR3 sequences; around 25% occur a single time. The ten largest clones capture 1.5% to 2% of the sample. About this clonotype itself: There is no known antigen for this receptor. Within one base of it there is no much larger clone, and no base qualities were kept.

Overall study results and their limits: According to the authors, only a limited number of new T cells may be recruited by each seasonal influenza vaccination.

This specimen consisted of CD4+ T cells sorted from PBMCs, obtained about 5 days after vaccination. The clonotype originates from a man aged 50 or older who received an inactivated influenza vaccine. Donor details come from another sample of the same person, matched by shared clones.

The nucleotides are TGTGCCAGCAGCCCGGTGCCTCGCCATCAGCCCCAGCATTTT. Its product reads: CASSPVPRHQPQHF. The sequence is built from TRBV6-1 and TRBJ1-5; the D gene remains uncertain. There are 14 amino acids in the CDR3, from cysteine to phenylalanine inclusive. This entry keeps only the CDR3 DNA: 42 bases, framed from base 1. Via the germline V gene, CDR1 is MNHNS and CDR2 SASEGT. V drops 6 bases and J drops 5 bases, leaving 14 bases in between.